This T cell receptor (beta chain) derives from a study of T cell repertoires in cytomegalovirus infection. Study as a whole: CMV epitopes in the study were HLA-C-restricted (recently identified) and HLA-B-restricted (well studied). In public TCR beta signatures, there were indications of both CMV infection and matching HLA type.

TCRdb called the reads again in MiXCR, with one record for every CDR3 protein. The sample consists of approximately 990,000 distinct CDR3 sequences, 31% of them appearing once. Study outcomes and limitations: In two of eight donors, the top clonotype was HLA-C-restricted CMV-specific.

With respect to this clonotype: Its matching antigen is unknown.

The source of this sequence is a human donor in good health (CMV status not recorded). Some clones in this sample may be carry-over from other donors' samples. The starting material was cultured CD8+ T cells from PBMCs, obtained from culture after CMV antigen stimulation.

The DNA for the CDR3 is TGCGCCAGCAGCCCTGGGTCTTTCGGTCAGCCCCAGCATTTT. This gives the protein CASSPGSFGQPQHF. The chain couples TRBV4-1 to TRBJ1-5; D gene unclear. From germline, CDR1 is MGHRA and CDR2 YSYEKL. Trimming stripped 4 bases from V and 6 bases from J, with 13 bases between. The CDR3 loop spans 14 amino acids.